This TCR beta chain originates from a study of blood T cell repertoires in COVID-19. Data came from immunoSEQ multiplex PCR; TCRdb stores just in-frame clones and leaves some out. The sample has about 44,000 clones; roughly four fifths are singletons. Trimming shortened V by 0 bases and J by 4 bases, and 6 bases separated the two germline ends. CDR3 length equals 13 residues. CDR1 and CDR2 (germline): MNHNS, SASEGT. The sequence was obtained from a human donor in a cohort sampled during active COVID-19. What was sequenced was peripheral blood. The chain carries TRBV6-1 and TRBJ1-2; D is ambiguous. The CDR3 coding sequence is TGTGCCAGCAGTGAAGCCTCGGGCTATGGCTACACCTTC. It yields the protein CASSEASGYGYTF.